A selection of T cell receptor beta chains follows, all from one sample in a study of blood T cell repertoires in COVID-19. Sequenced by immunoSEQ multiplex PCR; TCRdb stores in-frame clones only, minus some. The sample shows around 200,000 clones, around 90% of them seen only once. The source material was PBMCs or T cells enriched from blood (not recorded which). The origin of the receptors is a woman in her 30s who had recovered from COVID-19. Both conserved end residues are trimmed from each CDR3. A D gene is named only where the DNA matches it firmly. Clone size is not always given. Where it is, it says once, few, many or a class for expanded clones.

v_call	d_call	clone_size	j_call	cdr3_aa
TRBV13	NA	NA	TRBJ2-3	ASSLVGGRTTDTQY
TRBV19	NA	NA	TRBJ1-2	ASSIGGDYGYT
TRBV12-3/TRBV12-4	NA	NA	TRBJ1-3	ASTPVRGNTIY
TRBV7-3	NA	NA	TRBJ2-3	ASSLFGGRIDTQY
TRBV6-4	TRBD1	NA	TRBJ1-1	ASSRTGDTEAF
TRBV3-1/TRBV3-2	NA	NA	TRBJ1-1	ASSQVRRGPRDTEAF
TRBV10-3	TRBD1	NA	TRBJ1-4	AISEPTQGNEKLF
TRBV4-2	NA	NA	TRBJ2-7	ASSQGPGSYEQY
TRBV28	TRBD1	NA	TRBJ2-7	ASSRTLYRDRGYEQY
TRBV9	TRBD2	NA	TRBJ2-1	ASSLSSGARDEQF
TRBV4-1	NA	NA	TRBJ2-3	ASSQDPRRGTDTQY
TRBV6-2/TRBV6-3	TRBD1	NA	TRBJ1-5	ASSYRGQTYSNQPQH
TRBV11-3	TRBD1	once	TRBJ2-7	ASSLGPGQAYEQY
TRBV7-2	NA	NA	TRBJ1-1	ASSQGTNTEAF
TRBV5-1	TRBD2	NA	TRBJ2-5	ASSFSGGRDEETQY
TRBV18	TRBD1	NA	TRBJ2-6	ASSPTGGDSSGANVLT